These T cell receptor beta chains were read from a single sample in a study of blood T cell repertoires in COVID-19. Method: immunoSEQ multiplex PCR; TCRdb's copy keeps in-frame clones and lacks some. The data show a few hundred thousand clones, more than 80% seen once. The sample comprised peripheral blood. These receptors were obtained from a woman aged 30 to 39 with COVID-19, enrolled during active disease. Both conserved end residues are part of each CDR3. The D gene is left open where the match is weak. Clone size is given for some rows only: seen once, a few or many times, or a class if the clone is expanded.

V gene	clone size	D gene	J gene	CDR3 protein	CDR3 DNA
TRBV19	-	-	TRBJ2-3	CASSIGGSRTDTQYF	TGTGCCAGTAGTATAGGCGGCAGTCGCACAGATACGCAGTATTTT
TRBV5-1	-	-	TRBJ1-4	CASSLDAQTTNEKLFF	TGCGCCAGCAGCTTGGATGCGCAAACAACTAATGAAAAACTGTTTTTT
TRBV19	-	TRBD2	TRBJ2-2	CASSGRAGTGELFF	TGTGCCAGTAGCGGGAGGGCGGGGACCGGGGAGCTGTTTTTT
TRBV29-1	-	TRBD1	TRBJ1-5	CSVAGQYSNQPQHF	TGCAGCGTTGCGGGACAGTATAGCAATCAGCCCCAGCATTTT
TRBV7-2	-	TRBD1	TRBJ1-6	CASSPDRIESPLHF	TGTGCCAGCAGCCCGGACAGGATCGAGTCACCCCTCCACTTT
TRBV7-2	-	TRBD2	TRBJ2-3	CASSSLGLAPDSSTDTQYF	TGTGCCAGCAGCTCCCTCGGACTAGCGCCCGACTCTAGCACAGATACGCAGTATTTT
TRBV5-4	-	TRBD1	TRBJ1-6	CASSPGQGRVSSPLHF	TGTGCCAGCAGCCCGGGACAGGGACGGGTATCCTCACCCCTCCACTTT
TRBV7-3	-	TRBD2	TRBJ2-1	CASSLLGGGGIGEQFF	TGTGCCAGCAGCTTATTGGGCGGGGGAGGAATCGGTGAGCAGTTCTTC
TRBV2	-	TRBD1	TRBJ1-1	CASSRQGANTEAFF	TGTGCCAGCAGTCGACAGGGGGCGAACACTGAAGCTTTCTTT
TRBV11-3	-	-	TRBJ1-1	CASSLEAGQAFF	TGTGCCAGCAGCTTAGAGGCAGGTCAAGCTTTCTTT
TRBV20-1	-	-	TRBJ1-5	CSASGGHNQPQHF	TGCAGTGCTAGTGGGGGCCACAATCAGCCCCAGCATTTT
TRBV12-3/TRBV12-4	-	-	TRBJ2-7	CASSLSVSEQYF	TGTGCCAGCAGTTTATCGGTTTCGGAGCAGTACTTC
TRBV28	-	TRBD1	TRBJ1-3	CASSPFDRGENTIYF	TGTGCCAGCAGTCCCTTCGACAGGGGAGAAAACACCATATATTTT
TRBV6-2/TRBV6-3	few	-	TRBJ1-1	CASSRLSAEAFF	TGTGCCAGCAGCAGGTTAAGCGCTGAAGCTTTCTTT
TRBV29-1	-	-	TRBJ1-2	CSVGDRNSF	TGCAGCGTTGGAGACAGGAACTCCTTC
TRBV24-1	-	TRBD1	TRBJ1-2	CATSDSRTGSYTF	TGTGCCACCAGTGATTCCCGGACAGGCAGCTACACCTTC
TRBV27	few	-	TRBJ2-4	CASSGKAGRINIQYF	TGTGCCAGCAGTGGAAAAGCAGGGAGGATAAACATTCAGTACTTC
TRBV5-1	-	-	TRBJ2-3	CASRSTASTDTQYF	TGCGCCAGCAGATCGACAGCCTCCACAGATACGCAGTATTTT
TRBV18	-	TRBD1	TRBJ2-5	CASSRTGSETQYF	TGTGCCAGCTCCAGGACAGGGAGCGAGACCCAGTACTTC
TRBV5-1	-	TRBD2	TRBJ2-2	CASSFPTSGTLNTGELFF	TGCGCCAGCAGCTTCCCGACTAGCGGGACCTTGAACACCGGGGAGCTGTTTTTT
TRBV30	-	-	TRBJ2-2	CAWIEAGPNTGELFF	TGTGCCTGGATAGAAGCGGGTCCTAACACCGGGGAGCTGTTTTTT
TRBV18	-	-	TRBJ1-6	CASSLGRVENSPLHF	TGTGCCAGCTCACTAGGGCGGGTCGAGAATTCACCCCTCCACTTT
TRBV12-3/TRBV12-4	-	-	TRBJ2-7	CASSLILAEQYF	TGTGCCAGCAGTTTGATTTTGGCAGAGCAGTACTTC
TRBV27	-	-	TRBJ1-5	CASSLGQGINQPQHF	TGTGCCAGCAGTTTAGGTCAGGGAATAAATCAGCCCCAGCATTTT
TRBV6-5	-	-	TRBJ2-6	CATYRGGGANVLTF	TGTGCCACCTACAGGGGGGGTGGGGCCAACGTCCTGACTTTC
TRBV6-2/TRBV6-3	-	TRBD2	TRBJ2-1	CASSAGTSGGGRFF	TGTGCCAGCAGTGCCGGGACTAGCGGGGGGGGAAGGTTCTTC
TRBV29-1	-	-	TRBJ1-1	CSVEGWVTANTEAFF	TGCAGCGTTGAAGGTTGGGTGACAGCGAACACTGAAGCTTTCTTT
TRBV27	-	-	TRBJ1-2	CASSLSTGNYGYTF	TGTGCCAGCAGTTTATCAACGGGAAACTATGGCTACACCTTC
TRBV6-5	-	TRBD2	TRBJ2-1	CAISGVNNEQFF	TGTGCCATAAGCGGGGTAAACAATGAGCAGTTCTTC
TRBV6-5	once	-	TRBJ2-5	CASSPIGGPARTQYF	TGTGCCAGCAGCCCCATCGGGGGGCCGGCTAGGACCCAGTACTTC
TRBV19	-	TRBD1	TRBJ1-5	CASRTTQGAFNQPQHF	TGTGCCAGTAGGACTACACAGGGGGCGTTCAATCAGCCCCAGCATTTT
TRBV6-2/TRBV6-3	-	TRBD2	TRBJ2-7	CASSPYPWGGSYEQYF	TGTGCCAGCAGCCCATACCCATGGGGGGGATCCTACGAGCAGTACTTC
TRBV19	-	-	TRBJ1-1	CASSMLGGLNTEAFF	TGTGCCAGTAGTATGTTAGGAGGGCTGAACACTGAAGCTTTCTTT
TRBV18	-	TRBD2	TRBJ2-2	CASQPEASGYTGELFF	TGTGCCAGCCAACCCGAGGCTAGCGGCTACACCGGGGAGCTGTTTTTT
TRBV5-4	few	TRBD1	TRBJ2-7	CASSFPGQSYEQYF	TGTGCCAGCAGCTTTCCGGGACAGTCCTACGAGCAGTACTTC
TRBV30	-	-	TRBJ2-7	CAWSVGDFSYEQYF	TGTGCCTGGAGTGTAGGTGACTTCTCCTACGAGCAGTACTTC
TRBV2	-	-	TRBJ2-2	CASRLTSRSTGELFF	TGTGCCAGCAGATTGACTAGTAGAAGTACCGGGGAGCTGTTTTTT
TRBV28	-	TRBD1	TRBJ2-5	CASSRQGRGGRETQYF	TGTGCCAGCAGTAGACAGGGGCGAGGTGGTCGAGAGACCCAGTACTTC
TRBV2	-	-	TRBJ2-3	CASGPKTRNLYTDTQYF	TGTGCCAGCGGCCCGAAGACAAGGAACCTCTACACAGATACGCAGTATTTT
TRBV28	-	TRBD1	TRBJ1-2	CASRVTGRDYGYTF	TGTGCCAGCAGGGTGACAGGGCGCGACTATGGCTACACCTTC
TRBV7-9	-	TRBD1	TRBJ1-1	CASSTPPGTGRTEAFF	TGTGCCAGCTCAACACCACCCGGGACAGGGCGGACTGAAGCTTTCTTT
TRBV11-3	-	-	TRBJ2-7	CASSSRAQGFPYEQYF	TGTGCCAGCAGCTCGCGCGCTCAGGGTTTTCCCTACGAGCAGTACTTC
TRBV6-5	-	TRBD1	TRBJ2-3	CASSPDRGTDTQYF	TGTGCCAGCAGCCCCGACAGGGGTACAGATACGCAGTATTTT
TRBV7-2	-	-	TRBJ1-1	CASSFTAEAFF	TGTGCCAGCAGCTTCACAGCTGAAGCTTTCTTT
TRBV6-2/TRBV6-3	-	TRBD1	TRBJ2-2	CASSSIQGVTGELFF	TGTGCCAGCAGTTCGATCCAGGGGGTGACCGGGGAGCTGTTTTTT
TRBV15	-	TRBD1	TRBJ2-5	CATSRDPTGGPETQYF	TGTGCCACCAGCAGAGACCCGACAGGGGGCCCGGAGACCCAGTACTTC
TRBV24-1	-	-	TRBJ1-4	CATSDFTRGTRGEKLFF	TGTGCCACCAGTGATTTTACACGGGGTACTCGTGGCGAAAAACTGTTTTTT
TRBV7-3	once	-	TRBJ2-7	CASSPVGAPSYEQYF	TGTGCCAGCAGTCCGGTTGGGGCTCCCTCCTACGAGCAGTACTTC
TRBV18	-	TRBD1	TRBJ1-2	CASSTGQGIESYGYTF	TGTGCCAGCTCAACGGGACAGGGAATCGAATCCTATGGCTACACCTTC
TRBV11-3	-	-	TRBJ1-4	CASSLGRGPNEKLFF	TGTGCCAGCAGCTTAGGCAGGGGCCCTAATGAAAAACTGTTTTTT
TRBV27	-	TRBD1	TRBJ2-5	CASSLGPGTGYVQETQYF	TGTGCCAGCAGTTTAGGGCCTGGGACAGGGTACGTCCAAGAGACCCAGTACTTC
TRBV6-5	few	-	TRBJ1-2	CASSPSGLGYGYTF	TGTGCCAGCAGCCCCTCGGGGTTGGGATATGGCTACACCTTC
TRBV11-2	-	TRBD1	TRBJ1-2	CASLGGQGDYGYTF	TGTGCCAGCCTCGGAGGACAGGGCGACTATGGCTACACCTTC
TRBV19	once	TRBD2	TRBJ2-1	CASSPIAGEQFF	TGTGCCAGTAGCCCTATAGCGGGAGAGCAGTTCTTC
TRBV13	many	TRBD2	TRBJ2-2	CASTQRGGGPNTGELFF	TGTGCCAGCACCCAAAGGGGCGGGGGACCTAACACCGGGGAGCTGTTTTTT